This entry lists 29 T cell receptor beta chains sequenced from one sample in a study of blood T cell repertoires in COVID-19. Only in-frame clones appear in the TCRdb table, and some are missing; sequencing was by immunoSEQ multiplex PCR. This table has fewer than 300,000 clones, about 89% appearing once. The sequenced material came from peripheral blood. The receptor source for this set is a middle-aged man who had recovered from COVID-19.

V gene TRBV28 combines with J gene TRBJ1-5; D gene ambiguous. Germline lookup yields CDR1 MDHEN and CDR2 SYDVKM. The CDR3 has 12 amino acids. V was clipped by 6 bases and J by 5 bases, with 8 bases between them. In DNA form, the CDR3 reads TGTGCCAGCAGCCTTCTTTATCAGCCCCAGCATTTT. Its protein is CASSLLYQPQHF.

The CDR3 DNA reads as TGTGCCAGCAGCCCAAGCCCGAACAGGCAAGAGACCCAGTACTTC. Translated: CASSPSPNRQETQYF. The chain joins TRBV5-5 to TRBJ2-5, with a weak D call TRBD1 (5 bases). The germline gives CDR1 SGHKS, CDR2 YYEKEE (reference sequence). V dropped 4 bases and J dropped 2 bases, with 15 bases sitting between them. This CDR3 contains 15 residues.

This chain joins TRBV4-2 and TRBJ2-7; 7 bases fit TRBD2. Losses at the gene ends were 1 base for V and 3 bases for J; bases not matched to a gene: 6. This CDR3 region has 15 residues. The germline CDR1 and CDR2 sequences are LGHNA and YNFKEQ. The CDR3 region has the DNA TGTGCCAGCAGCCAAGGTCAGCGGGAAGTCTACGAGCAGTACTTC. Its translation: CASSQGQREVYEQYF.

The chain couples TRBV9 to TRBJ1-2; D is undetermined. V lost 1 base and J lost 3, with 13 bases in between. The CDR3 is 15 amino acids. Germline lookup yields CDR1 SGDLS and CDR2 YYNGEE. The CDR3 is CASSVTVVRDYGYTF. As DNA, the CDR3 is TGTGCCAGCAGCGTAACGGTAGTCCGGGACTATGGCTACACCTTC.

The CDR3 DNA reads TGTGCCAGTTGGACAGGGGGGAGCTCCTACGAGCAGTACTTC. Translation gives CASWTGGSSYEQYF. The V and J genes are TRBV2 and TRBJ2-7, with 10 bases matching TRBD1. Trimming at V came to 9 bases and at J to 0 bases, leaving 5 bases not matched to a gene. The germline gives CDR1 SNHLY, CDR2 FYNNEI. The CDR3 spans 14 residues.

The V and J genes are TRBV4-2 and TRBJ2-1; 8 bases align to TRBD2. Germline CDR1 and CDR2: LGHNA and YNFKEQ. There are 17 residues in the CDR3. V dropped 4 bases and J dropped 0; count of bases not matched to a gene: 8. CDR3 residues: CASSPLGGGSSYNEQFF. CDR3 nucleotides: TGTGCCAGCAGCCCCCTCGGCGGGGGGAGCTCCTACAATGAGCAGTTCTTC.

The chain joins TRBV18 to TRBJ1-4; no firm D call. Germline V gene sequence: CDR1 KGHSH, CDR2 LQKENI. The length of the CDR3 is 13 residues. With 8 bases removed from V and 5 bases from J, the gap between germline ends came to 12 bases. CDR3 sequence reads: CASGPSRNEKLFF. The CDR3 DNA is TGTGCCAGCGGTCCATCCCGGAATGAAAAACTGTTTTTT.

The chain employs TRBV7-8 and TRBJ1-5; weak D call: TRBD1 (6 bases). The CDR3 runs 17 residues. The germline gives CDR1 SGHVS, CDR2 FQNEAQ. The V end was cut by 1 base, the J end by 4 bases, with 17 bases between. For the CDR3, the DNA is TGTGCCAGCAGCTTAGGAGGGAGGGGGGCCACGAATCAGCCCCAGCATTTT. The encoded protein is CASSLGGRGATNQPQHF.

V usage is TRBV2 and J usage is TRBJ2-1; 13 bases are shared with TRBD2. Germline values: CDR1 SNHLY, CDR2 FYNNEI. Germline trimming cut 7 bases from V and 3 bases from J; bases unmatched to any gene: 9. The CDR3 consists of 17 residues. CDR3 protein: CASTGTSGVPDYNEQFF. CDR3 coding DNA: TGTGCCAGCACCGGGACTAGCGGGGTCCCGGACTACAATGAGCAGTTCTTC.

The chain joins TRBV7-2 to TRBJ2-6, with D hard to call. The CDR3 spans 15 residues. With 1 base removed from V and 4 bases from J, the gap between germline ends came to 8 bases. The germline CDR1 and CDR2 sequences are SGHTA and FQGNSA. The CDR3 coding sequence is TGTGCCAGCAGCTTAGACGGTAGCGGGGCCAACGTCCTGACTTTC. Translated: CASSLDGSGANVLTF.

This rearrangement joins TRBV19 to TRBJ1-2; 8 nucleotides align to TRBD1. This CDR3 has 14 residues. Looked up from germline, CDR1 is LNHDA and CDR2 is SQIVND (reference sequence). Germline trimming cut 4 bases from V and 5 bases from J; bases unmatched to any gene: 6. CDR3 bases: TGTGCCAGTAGTAGAGGACAGGGATTATATGGCTACACCTTC. The encoded protein is CASSRGQGLYGYTF.

This clone has only a few counts. The chain is built from TRBV11-2 and TRBJ2-7; 7 nucleotides match TRBD2. The V and J ends lost 1 base and 3 bases, in that order; junction bases with no gene match: 6. The germline V gene encodes CDR1 SGHAT and CDR2 FQNNGV. The CDR3 covers 15 residues. The CDR3 loop is CASSLGVAGRYEQYF. The CDR3 region has the DNA TGTGCCAGCAGCTTAGGGGTAGCGGGCCGCTACGAGCAGTACTTC.

V gene TRBV7-3 combines with J gene TRBJ2-1, with 8 bases matching TRBD1. Germline V gene data show CDR1 as SGHTA and CDR2 as FQGTGA. V dropped 4 bases and J dropped 5; count of bases not matched to a gene: 4. CDR3 length: 14 residues. The CDR3, as DNA: TGTGCCAGCAGCTGGGGGACAGGCAACAATGAGCAGTTCTTC. It codes for CASSWGTGNNEQFF.

V and J are TRBV18 and TRBJ2-1; 10 bases are shared with TRBD2. Germline CDR1 reads KGHSH; CDR2 reads LQKENI. The CDR3 spans 17 residues. The trim removed 0 bases at V and 3 bases at J, leaving 5 bases unmatched. DNA for the CDR3: TGTGCCAGCTCACCACCGTTAGCTAGCGGGAGCTACAATGAGCAGTTCTTC. Translated: CASSPPLASGSYNEQFF. The entire variable domain, with the rest obtained from reference TRBV18 and TRBJ2-1, is as follows: NAGVMQNPRHLVRRRGQEARLRCSPMKGHSHVYWYRQLPEEGLKFMVYLQKENIIDESGMPKERFSAEFPKEGPSILRIQQVVRGDSAAYFCASSPPLASGSYNEQFFGPGTRLTVL.

The CDR3 loop is CASSRGTGGNTEAFF. Here the CDR3 DNA reads TGTGCCAGCAGCAGGGGGACAGGGGGAAACACTGAAGCTTTCTTT. The chain couples TRBV21-1 to TRBJ1-1; the table names TRBD1, a call not compared with the DNA. TRBV21-1 is noted as a pseudogene. The length of the CDR3 is 15 residues.

The table lists this clone with a count of one. The CDR3 region has the DNA TGTGCCAGCAGCCAGAGAGCCCTTACTAGCGGGGGTCCCTACGAGCAGTACTTC. Protein sequence: CASSQRALTSGGPYEQYF. J is TRBJ2-7 and V is TRBV7-2; 11 bases line up with TRBD2. The CDR3 consists of 18 residues. Germline CDR1 reads SGHTA; CDR2 reads FQGNSA. V dropped 5 bases and J dropped 2; count of bases not matched to a gene: 14.

This chain joins TRBV19 and TRBJ2-3; TRBD2 agrees at 8 bases. The CDR3 extends over 15 amino acids. Germline V gives CDR1 LNHDA, CDR2 SQIVND (reference sequence). The V and J ends lost 6 bases and 0 bases, in that order; junction bases with no gene match: 5. The CDR3 loop is CASRIGGVSTDTQYF. CDR3 coding DNA: TGTGCCAGTAGAATCGGGGGGGTGAGCACAGATACGCAGTATTTT.

The rearrangement uses TRBV6-2 or TRBV6-3 and TRBJ1-5, with a tentative D call TRBD1 (5 bases). CDR3 length: 16 residues. Germline CDR1 reads MNHEY; CDR2 reads SVGEGT. The V and J ends lost 3 bases and 0 bases respectively, with 12 bases between them. CDR3 sequence: CASSYRGGGSNQPQHF. The CDR3 nucleotides read TGTGCCAGCAGTTATCGGGGGGGTGGTAGCAATCAGCCCCAGCATTTT.

This clone was observed a handful of times. The V call is TRBV13, the J call TRBJ2-7; D is possibly TRBD2 (6 bases). The germline V gene encodes CDR1 PRHDT and CDR2 FYEKMQ (reference sequence). The CDR3 runs to 18 residues. V was cut by 4 bases and J by 0 bases, with 22 bases left in between. CDR3 in DNA: TGTGCCAGCAGCTCCTCGCCCGAAGGGACGGAGGGCTCCTACGAGCAGTACTTC. Translation: CASSSSPEGTEGSYEQYF.

V and J are TRBV7-3 and TRBJ2-2; 9 bases line up with TRBD2. The germline gives CDR1 SGHTA, CDR2 FQGTGA. With 5 bases clipped from V and 4 bases from J, the junction kept 8 bases outside the gene matches. The CDR3 runs to 16 residues. The CDR3 loop reads CASSKVAGVSTGELFF. CDR3 sequence (DNA): TGTGCCAGCAGCAAAGTAGCGGGAGTAAGCACCGGGGAGCTGTTTTTT. Full variable domain (outside the CDR3, taken from reference TRBV7-3 and TRBJ2-2): GAGVSQTPSNKVTEKGKYVELRCDPISGHTALYWYRQSLGQGPEFLIYFQGTGAADDSGLPNDRFFAVRPEGSVSTLKIQRTERGDSAVYLCASSKVAGVSTGELFFGEGSRLTVL.

This sequence joins TRBV30 and TRBJ1-5; D is uncertain. V dropped 0 bases and J dropped 4 bases, with 7 bases sitting between them. This CDR3 has 13 residues. CDR1 is GTSNPN, CDR2 SVGIG, per germline (reference sequence). For the CDR3, the DNA is TGTGCCTGGAGTGTTGGAGGAAATCAGCCCCAGCATTTT. This sequence encodes CAWSVGGNQPQHF.

V usage is TRBV29-1 and J usage is TRBJ1-4; D may be TRBD1 (5 bases). The ends were cut back, 4 bases at V and 4 bases at J, with 13 bases in the middle. Per germline, CDR1 SQVTM and CDR2 ANQGSEA. The CDR3 runs to 14 residues. The CDR3 region is CSVGRGSNNEKLFF. CDR3 DNA: TGCAGCGTTGGGAGGGGCAGTAATAATGAAAAACTGTTTTTT.

This chain joins TRBV25-1 and TRBJ1-2, with TRBD1 matching 9 bases. The CDR3 length is 15 residues. The trim removed 6 bases at V and 7 bases at J, leaving 12 bases unmatched. CDR1 and CDR2 (germline): MGHDK, SYGVNS. CDR3 DNA sequence: TGTGCCAGCAGAAAGGAAGACAGGGGGTTGGGTGGCTACACCTTC. It specifies CASRKEDRGLGGYTF.

A single count supports this clone. This chain uses TRBV18 with TRBJ2-7; D is perhaps TRBD2 (7 bases). The CDR3 extends over 15 amino acids. The germline gives CDR1 KGHSH, CDR2 LQKENI. V was pared by 6 bases and J by 1 base, with 16 bases between. The CDR3 loop is CASSPRGDKSYEQYF. The CDR3 DNA reads TGTGCCAGCTCCCCTCGGGGGGACAAGTCCTACGAGCAGTACTTC. Looking up the rest from reference TRBV18 and TRBJ2-7 gives the full variable domain: NAGVMQNPRHLVRRRGQEARLRCSPMKGHSHVYWYRQLPEEGLKFMVYLQKENIIDESGMPKERFSAEFPKEGPSILRIQQVVRGDSAAYFCASSPRGDKSYEQYFGPGTRLTVT.

The rearrangement uses TRBV7-8 and TRBJ1-2, with D possibly matching TRBD1 (6 bases). The CDR3 contains 12 residues. Trimming cost V 5 bases and J 4 bases, with 8 bases left between them. Germline loops: CDR1 SGHVS, CDR2 FQNEAQ. The CDR3 DNA is TGTGCCAGCAGCGACAGGACCTATGGCTACACCTTC. Residues: CASSDRTYGYTF.

The chain has TRBV7-2 and TRBJ2-7, with TRBD2 matching over 12 bases. This CDR3 region has 17 residues. Germline CDR1 reads SGHTA; CDR2 reads FQGNSA. Trimming at V came to 4 bases and at J to 4 bases, leaving 11 bases not matched to a gene. DNA of the CDR3: TGTGCCAGCAGCTGGGCGGTTGAGCTAGCGGGGGGGTACGAGCAGTACTTC. This sequence encodes CASSWAVELAGGYEQYF.

The V and J genes are TRBV19 and TRBJ2-7; 7 bases are shared with TRBD2. V was clipped by 5 bases and J by 1 base; unmatched bases: 8. The CDR3 runs to 15 residues. The germline V gene has CDR1 LNHDA and CDR2 SQIVND (reference sequence). CDR3 sequence (DNA): TGTGCCAGTAGTGCCCAGCGGGGCGGGTCCTACGAGCAGTACTTC. This translates into CASSAQRGGSYEQYF.

Only one count was recorded for this clone. J is TRBJ2-5 and V is TRBV5-6; D not certain. The CDR3 is 14 amino acids. The germline gives CDR1 SGHDT, CDR2 YYEEEE. V was cut by 2 bases and J by 1 base, with 9 bases left in between. The DNA for the CDR3 is TGTGCCAGCAGCTTTGGGCTGTCCCAAGAGACCCAGTACTTC. Translated: CASSFGLSQETQYF.

This chain joins TRBV5-6 and TRBJ2-1; weak D call: TRBD2 (6 bases). Germline V gives CDR1 SGHDT, CDR2 YYEEEE. The V end was cut by 1 base, the J end by 8 bases, with 19 bases between. CDR3 length: 16 amino acids. Here the CDR3 DNA reads TGTGCCAGCAGCTTGTGGGCGGGAACCCCTAAGGATGAGCAGTTCTTC. Its translation: CASSLWAGTPKDEQFF.